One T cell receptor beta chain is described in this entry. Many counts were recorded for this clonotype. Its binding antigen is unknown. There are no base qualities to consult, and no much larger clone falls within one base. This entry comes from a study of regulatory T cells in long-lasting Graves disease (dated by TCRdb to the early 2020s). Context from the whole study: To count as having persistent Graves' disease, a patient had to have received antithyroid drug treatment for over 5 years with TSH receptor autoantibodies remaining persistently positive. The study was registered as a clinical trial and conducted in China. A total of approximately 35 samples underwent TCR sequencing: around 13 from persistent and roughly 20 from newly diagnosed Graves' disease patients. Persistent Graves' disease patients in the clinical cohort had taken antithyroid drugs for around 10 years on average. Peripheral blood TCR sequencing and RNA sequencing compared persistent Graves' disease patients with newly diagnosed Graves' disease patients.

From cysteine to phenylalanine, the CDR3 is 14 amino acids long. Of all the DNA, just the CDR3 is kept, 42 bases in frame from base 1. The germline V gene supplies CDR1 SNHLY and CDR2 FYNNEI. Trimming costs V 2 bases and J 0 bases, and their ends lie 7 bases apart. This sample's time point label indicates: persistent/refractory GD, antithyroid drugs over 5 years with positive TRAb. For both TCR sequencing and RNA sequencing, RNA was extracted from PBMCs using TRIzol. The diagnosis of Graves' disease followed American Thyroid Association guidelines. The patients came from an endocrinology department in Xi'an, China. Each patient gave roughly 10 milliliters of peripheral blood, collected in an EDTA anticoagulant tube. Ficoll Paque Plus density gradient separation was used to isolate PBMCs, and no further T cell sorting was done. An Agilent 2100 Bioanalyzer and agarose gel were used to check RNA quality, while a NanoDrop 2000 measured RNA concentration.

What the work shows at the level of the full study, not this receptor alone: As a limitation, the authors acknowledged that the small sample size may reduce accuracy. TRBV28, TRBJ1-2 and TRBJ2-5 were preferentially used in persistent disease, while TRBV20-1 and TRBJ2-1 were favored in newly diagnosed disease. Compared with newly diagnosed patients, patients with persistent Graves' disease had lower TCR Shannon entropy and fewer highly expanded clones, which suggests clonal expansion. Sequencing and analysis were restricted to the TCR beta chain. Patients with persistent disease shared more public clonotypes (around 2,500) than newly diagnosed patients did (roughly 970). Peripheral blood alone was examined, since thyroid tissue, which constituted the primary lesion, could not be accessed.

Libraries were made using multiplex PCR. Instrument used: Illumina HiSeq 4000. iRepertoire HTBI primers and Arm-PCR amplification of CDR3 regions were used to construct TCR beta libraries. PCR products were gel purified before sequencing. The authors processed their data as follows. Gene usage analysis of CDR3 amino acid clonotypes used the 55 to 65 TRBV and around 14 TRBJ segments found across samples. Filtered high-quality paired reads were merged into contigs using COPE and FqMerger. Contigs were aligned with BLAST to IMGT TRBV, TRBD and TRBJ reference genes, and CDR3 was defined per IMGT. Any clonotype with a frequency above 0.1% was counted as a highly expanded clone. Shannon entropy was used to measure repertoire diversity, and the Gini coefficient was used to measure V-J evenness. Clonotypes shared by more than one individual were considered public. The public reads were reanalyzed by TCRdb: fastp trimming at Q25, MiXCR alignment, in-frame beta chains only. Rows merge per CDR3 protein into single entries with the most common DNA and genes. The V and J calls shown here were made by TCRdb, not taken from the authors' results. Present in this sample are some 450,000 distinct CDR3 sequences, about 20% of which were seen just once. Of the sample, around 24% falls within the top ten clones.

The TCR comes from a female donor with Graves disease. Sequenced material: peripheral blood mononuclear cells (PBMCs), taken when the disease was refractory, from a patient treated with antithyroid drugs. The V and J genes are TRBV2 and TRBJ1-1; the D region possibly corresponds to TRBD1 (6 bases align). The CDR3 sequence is CASSERQVNTEAFF. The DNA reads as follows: TGTGCCAGCAGTGAAAGACAGGTGAACACTGAAGCTTTCTTT.